These 10 T cell receptor beta chains originate from one sample sequenced in a study of T-cell memory formation after mild COVID-19. TCRdb re-called the 5' RACE reads through MiXCR, storing one row per CDR3 protein. The sample shows about 150,000 distinct CDR3 sequences, 10% to 15% of them seen only once. Sequencing was performed on PBMCs or a T cell subset sorted from them (not recorded which). The receptors derive from a man in his late teens or twenties who had mild COVID-19 (a few samples of this study predate the infection). Cell type and time point are not known.

Many counts were recorded for this clonotype. Germline and junction disagree at one end, which may indicate a read error. The rearrangement uses TRBV7-8 and TRBJ2-5, with 8 bases aligning to TRBD1. The germline gives CDR1 SGHVS, CDR2 FQNEAQ. The CDR3 loop spans 13 amino acids. The CDR3 DNA sequence: TGCGCCAGCAGCTTGGACAGGGTGGAGACCCAGTACTTC. It encodes CASSLDRVETQYF.

This clonotype occurred a few times. The chain recombines TRBV28 with TRBJ1-2; possibly TRBD1 for D (5 bases). V lost 6 bases and J 0 bases, leaving 8 bases between the germline ends. Germline lookup yields CDR1 MDHEN and CDR2 SYDVKM. The CDR3 spans 13 residues. CDR3 region: CASRTDPNYGYTF. CDR3 nucleotides: TGTGCCAGCAGGACAGACCCTAACTATGGCTACACCTTC.

V is TRBV10-3 and J is TRBJ1-4; D unclear. Per germline, CDR1 ENHRY and CDR2 SYGVKD. This CDR3 region has 13 residues. V lost 4 bases, J lost 5 bases, and 8 bases lay in between. In DNA form, the CDR3 reads TGTGCCATCAGTGGTCTCCAGAATGAAAAACTGTTTTTT. Encoded protein: CAISGLQNEKLFF.

V and J are TRBV20-1 and TRBJ2-3; D gene uncertain. CDR1 is DFQATT, CDR2 SNEGSKA, per germline (reference sequence). With 0 bases removed from V and 8 bases from J, the gap between germline ends came to 9 bases. This CDR3 spans 12 amino acids. The CDR3 protein is CSARDVPGTQYF. As DNA, the CDR3 is TGCAGTGCTAGAGATGTTCCAGGTACGCAGTATTTT.

This clonotype was counted between two and nine times. Here the CDR3 reads CASSLRIRRGGNEQFF. The DNA of the CDR3 is TGTGCCAGCAGCTTAAGGATCCGTCGGGGCGGCAATGAGCAGTTCTTC. This chain joins TRBV11-2 and TRBJ2-1, with D perhaps being TRBD1 or TRBD2 (5 bases each). The CDR3 has 16 residues. Between the trimmed V and J ends, which lost 2 bases and 6 bases, there was a span of 17 bases. Germline CDR1 and CDR2: SGHAT and FQNNGV.

This clonotype was detected only a few times. The chain couples TRBV6-2 or TRBV6-3 to TRBJ1-1; D might be TRBD1 (5 bases). This CDR3 is built from 13 residues. The V gene lost 2 bases and the J gene lost 11 bases, with 15 bases spanning the gap. Germline CDR1 reads MNHEY; CDR2 reads SVGEGT. CDR3 nucleotide sequence: TGTGCCAGCAGTTACGGGGGGGTCCTGAAGGCTTTCTTT. This sequence encodes CASSYGGVLKAFF.

This clonotype was counted at least ten times. The chain couples TRBV7-8 to TRBJ2-3; 7 nucleotides agree with TRBD2. The CDR3 is made up of 17 amino acids. The trim removed 5 bases at V and 4 bases at J, leaving 15 bases unmatched. Germline V CDR1 and CDR2: SGHVS, FQNEAQ. The CDR3 nucleotides read TGTGCCAGCAGCGCTGAGCTAGCGGCGGATCTCCCAGATACGCAGTATTTT. The encoded protein is CASSAELAADLPDTQYF.

This sequence joins TRBV20-1 and TRBJ2-3; the D is unclear. The CDR3 loop spans 13 amino acids. Trimming removed 4 bases at V and 0 bases at J, with 8 bases between. CDR1 and CDR2 from the germline V gene are DFQATT and SNEGSKA (reference sequence). The CDR3 is CSATLRSTDTQYF. In nucleotides, the CDR3 is TGCAGTGCTACTTTAAGGAGCACAGATACGCAGTATTTT.

This clonotype has more than one count but fewer than ten. This chain connects TRBV5-8 to TRBJ2-3, with D tentatively TRBD1 (5 bases). CDR1 is SGHTS and CDR2 is YDEGEE in the germline V gene. V lost 0 bases and J 2 bases, leaving 10 bases between the germline ends. The CDR3 sequence is 15 residues long. CDR3 in amino acids: CASSLGQSYTDTQYF. Here the CDR3 DNA reads TGTGCCAGCAGCTTGGGACAGAGCTACACAGATACGCAGTATTTT.

A few counts support this clonotype. The chain recombines TRBV20-1 with TRBJ2-3; D is perhaps TRBD1 (5 bases). The germline V gene has CDR1 DFQATT and CDR2 SNEGSKA (reference sequence). V shed 2 bases and J shed 6 bases, with 18 bases lying between them. The CDR3 sequence is 15 residues long. Here the CDR3 reads CSARITGHVSDTQYF. The CDR3 nucleotides read TGCAGTGCTAGAATAACCGGACACGTAAGCGATACGCAGTATTTT.